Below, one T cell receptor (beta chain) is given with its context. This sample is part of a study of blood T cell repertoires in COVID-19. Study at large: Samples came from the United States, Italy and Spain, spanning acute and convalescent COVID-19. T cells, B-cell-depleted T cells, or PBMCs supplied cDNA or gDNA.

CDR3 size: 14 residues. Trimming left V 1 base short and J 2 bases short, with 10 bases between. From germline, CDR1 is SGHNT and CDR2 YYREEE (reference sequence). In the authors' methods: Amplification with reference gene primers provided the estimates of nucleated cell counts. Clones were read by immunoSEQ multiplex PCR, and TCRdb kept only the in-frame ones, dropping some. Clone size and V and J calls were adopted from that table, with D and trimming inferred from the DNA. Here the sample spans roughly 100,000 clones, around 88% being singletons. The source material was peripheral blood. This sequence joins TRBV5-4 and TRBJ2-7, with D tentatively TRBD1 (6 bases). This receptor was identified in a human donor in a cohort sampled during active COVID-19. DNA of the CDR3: TGTGCCAGCAGCTTGTGGGGGCGTACCTACGAGCAGTACTTC. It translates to CASSLWGRTYEQYF.